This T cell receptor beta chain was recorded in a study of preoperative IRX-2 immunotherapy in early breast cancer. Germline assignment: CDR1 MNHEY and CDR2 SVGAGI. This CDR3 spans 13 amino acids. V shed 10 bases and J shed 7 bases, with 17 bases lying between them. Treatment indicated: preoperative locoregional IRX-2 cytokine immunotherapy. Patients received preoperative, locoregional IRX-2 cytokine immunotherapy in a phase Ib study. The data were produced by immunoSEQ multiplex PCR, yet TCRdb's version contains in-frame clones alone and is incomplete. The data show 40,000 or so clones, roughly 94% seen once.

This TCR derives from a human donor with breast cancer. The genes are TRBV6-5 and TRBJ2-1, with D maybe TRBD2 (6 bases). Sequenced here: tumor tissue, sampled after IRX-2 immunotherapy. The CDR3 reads CATQRVNKNEQFF. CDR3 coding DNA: TGTGCCACCCAGCGGGTGAACAAAAATGAGCAGTTCTTC.